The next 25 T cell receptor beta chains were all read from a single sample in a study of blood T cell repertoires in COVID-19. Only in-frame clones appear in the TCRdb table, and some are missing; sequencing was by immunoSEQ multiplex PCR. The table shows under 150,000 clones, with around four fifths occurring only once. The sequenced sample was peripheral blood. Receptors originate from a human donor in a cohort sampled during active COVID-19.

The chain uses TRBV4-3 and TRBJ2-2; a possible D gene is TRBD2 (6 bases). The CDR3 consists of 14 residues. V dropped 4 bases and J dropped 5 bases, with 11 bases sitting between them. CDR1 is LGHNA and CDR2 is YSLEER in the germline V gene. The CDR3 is CASSPLALTGELFF. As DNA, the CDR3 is TGCGCCAGCAGCCCGCTAGCGTTGACCGGGGAGCTGTTTTTT.

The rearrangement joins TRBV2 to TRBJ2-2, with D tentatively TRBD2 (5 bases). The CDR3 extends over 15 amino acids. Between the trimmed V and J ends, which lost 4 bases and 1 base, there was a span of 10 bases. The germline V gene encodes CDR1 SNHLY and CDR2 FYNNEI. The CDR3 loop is CASSGRGKNTGELFF. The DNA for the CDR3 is TGTGCCAGCAGTGGTCGGGGAAAGAACACCGGGGAGCTGTTTTTT. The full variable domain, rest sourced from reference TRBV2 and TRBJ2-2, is EPEVTQTPSHQVTQMGQEVILRCVPISNHLYFYWYRQILGQKVEFLVSFYNNEISEKSEIFDDQFSVERPDGSNFTLKIRSTKLEDSAMYFCASSGRGKNTGELFFGEGSRLTVL.

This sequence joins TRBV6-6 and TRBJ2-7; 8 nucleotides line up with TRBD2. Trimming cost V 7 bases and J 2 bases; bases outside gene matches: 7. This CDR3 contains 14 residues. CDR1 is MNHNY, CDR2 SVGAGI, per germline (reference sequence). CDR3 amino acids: CASTPTSGTYEQYF. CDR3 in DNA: TGTGCCAGCACCCCCACTAGCGGCACCTACGAGCAGTACTTC.

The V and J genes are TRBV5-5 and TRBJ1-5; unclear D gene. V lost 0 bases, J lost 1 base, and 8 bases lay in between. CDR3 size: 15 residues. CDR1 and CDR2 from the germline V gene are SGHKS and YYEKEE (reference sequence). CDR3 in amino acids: CASSLEVGSNQPQHF. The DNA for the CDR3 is TGTGCCAGCAGCTTGGAAGTTGGCAGCAATCAGCCCCAGCATTTT.

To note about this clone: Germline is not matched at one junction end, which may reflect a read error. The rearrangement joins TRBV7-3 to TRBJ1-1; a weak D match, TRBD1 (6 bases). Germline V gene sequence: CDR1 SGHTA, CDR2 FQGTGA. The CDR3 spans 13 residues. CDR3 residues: CASRLRGGAEAFF. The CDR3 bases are TGTGCCAGCAGATTAAGAGGGGGGGCTGAAGCTTTCTTT.

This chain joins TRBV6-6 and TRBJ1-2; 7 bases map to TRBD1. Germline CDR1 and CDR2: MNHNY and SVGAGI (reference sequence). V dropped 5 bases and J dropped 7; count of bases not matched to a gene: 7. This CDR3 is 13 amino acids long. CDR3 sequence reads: CASSSPTGTGYTF. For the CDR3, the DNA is TGTGCCAGCAGTAGCCCGACAGGGACTGGCTACACCTTC.

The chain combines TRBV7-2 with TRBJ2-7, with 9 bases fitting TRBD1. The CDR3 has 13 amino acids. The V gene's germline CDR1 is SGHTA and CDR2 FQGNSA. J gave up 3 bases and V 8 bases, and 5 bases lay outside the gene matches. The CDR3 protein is CASCLTGGYEQYF. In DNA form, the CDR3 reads TGTGCCAGCTGCCTGACAGGGGGCTACGAGCAGTACTTC.

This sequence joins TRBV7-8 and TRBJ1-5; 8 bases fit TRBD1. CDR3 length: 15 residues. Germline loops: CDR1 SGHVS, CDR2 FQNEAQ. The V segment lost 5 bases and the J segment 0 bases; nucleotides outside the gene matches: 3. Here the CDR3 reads CASSIQGASNQPQHF. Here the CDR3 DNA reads TGTGCCAGCAGCATTCAGGGGGCTAGCAATCAGCCCCAGCATTTT.

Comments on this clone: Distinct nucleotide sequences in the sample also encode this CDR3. The chain's CDR3 is CASSQGQGGGEKLFF. In nucleotides, the CDR3 is TGCGCCAGCAGCCAAGGGCAGGGGGGCGGTGAAAAACTGTTTTTT. The rearrangement joins TRBV4-3 to TRBJ1-4, with TRBD1 matching 7 bases. Trimming removed 1 base from V and 7 bases from J; junction bases left unmatched: 6. This CDR3 is 15 amino acids long. CDR1 is LGHNA, CDR2 YSLEER, per germline.

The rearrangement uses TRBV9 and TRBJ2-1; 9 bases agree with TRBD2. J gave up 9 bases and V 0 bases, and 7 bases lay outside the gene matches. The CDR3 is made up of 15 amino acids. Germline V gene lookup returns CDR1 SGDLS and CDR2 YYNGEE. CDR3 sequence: CASSVGTSVGGEQFF. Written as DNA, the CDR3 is TGTGCCAGCAGCGTAGGGACTAGCGTCGGTGGTGAGCAGTTCTTC.

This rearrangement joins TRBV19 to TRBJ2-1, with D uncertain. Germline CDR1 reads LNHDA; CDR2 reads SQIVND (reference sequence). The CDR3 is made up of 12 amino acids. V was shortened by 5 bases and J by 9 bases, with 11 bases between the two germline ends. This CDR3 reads CASSAPRGEQFF. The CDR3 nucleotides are TGTGCCAGTAGTGCCCCCCGAGGTGAGCAGTTCTTC. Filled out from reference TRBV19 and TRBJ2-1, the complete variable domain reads DGGITQSPKYLFRKEGQNVTLSCEQNLNHDAMYWYRQDPGQGLRLIYYSQIVNDFQKGDIAEGYSVSREKKESFPLTVTSAQKNPTAFYLCASSAPRGEQFFGPGTRLTVL.

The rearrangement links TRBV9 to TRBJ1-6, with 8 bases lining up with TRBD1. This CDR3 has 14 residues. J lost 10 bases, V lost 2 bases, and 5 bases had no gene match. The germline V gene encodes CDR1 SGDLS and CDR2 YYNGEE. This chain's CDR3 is CASSVGQGRSPLHF. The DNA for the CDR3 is TGTGCCAGCAGCGTTGGACAGGGAAGGTCACCCCTCCACTTT. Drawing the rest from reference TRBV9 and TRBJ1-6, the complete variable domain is DSGVTQTPKHLITATGQRVTLRCSPRSGDLSVYWYQQSLDQGLQFLIQYYNGEERAKGNILERFSAQQFPDLHSELNLSSLELGDSALYFCASSVGQGRSPLHFGNGTRLTVT.

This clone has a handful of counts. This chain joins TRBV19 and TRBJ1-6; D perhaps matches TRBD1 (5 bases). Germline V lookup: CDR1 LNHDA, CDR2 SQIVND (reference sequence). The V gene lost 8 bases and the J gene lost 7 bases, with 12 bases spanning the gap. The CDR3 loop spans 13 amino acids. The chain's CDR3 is CASGSAGNSPLHF. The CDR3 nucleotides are TGTGCCAGTGGATCGGCAGGGAATTCACCCCTCCACTTT.

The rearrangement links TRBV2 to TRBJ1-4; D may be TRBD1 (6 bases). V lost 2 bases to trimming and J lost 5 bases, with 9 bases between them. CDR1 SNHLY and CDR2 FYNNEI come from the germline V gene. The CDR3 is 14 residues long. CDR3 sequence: CASSEQGKNEKLFF. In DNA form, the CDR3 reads TGTGCCAGCAGTGAACAGGGGAAGAATGAAAAACTGTTTTTT.

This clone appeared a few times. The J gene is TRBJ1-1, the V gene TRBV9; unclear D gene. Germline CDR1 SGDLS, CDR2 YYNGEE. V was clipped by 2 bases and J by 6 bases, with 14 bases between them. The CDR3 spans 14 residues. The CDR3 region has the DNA TGTGCCAGCAGCGTTGGCCCCTCGAGCGCTGAAGCTTTCTTT. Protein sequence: CASSVGPSSAEAFF.

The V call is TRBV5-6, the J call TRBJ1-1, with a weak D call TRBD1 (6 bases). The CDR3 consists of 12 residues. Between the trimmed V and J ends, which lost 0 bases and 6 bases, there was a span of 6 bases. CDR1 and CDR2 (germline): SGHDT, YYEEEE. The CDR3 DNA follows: TGTGCCAGCAGCTTGGGGGGGCCTGAAGCTTTCTTT. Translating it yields CASSLGGPEAFF.

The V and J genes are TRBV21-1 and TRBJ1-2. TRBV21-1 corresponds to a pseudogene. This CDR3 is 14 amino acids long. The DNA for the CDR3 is TGTGCCAGCAGCAAAGCCCCTTCGGGCTATGGCTACACCTTC. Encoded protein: CASSKAPSGYGYTF.

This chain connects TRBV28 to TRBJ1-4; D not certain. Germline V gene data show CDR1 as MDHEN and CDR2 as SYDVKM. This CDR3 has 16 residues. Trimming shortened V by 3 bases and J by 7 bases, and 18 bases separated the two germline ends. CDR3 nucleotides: TGTGCCAGCAGTTTTTCCCCGGTGGACTGGACTGAAAAACTGTTTTTT. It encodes CASSFSPVDWTEKLFF.

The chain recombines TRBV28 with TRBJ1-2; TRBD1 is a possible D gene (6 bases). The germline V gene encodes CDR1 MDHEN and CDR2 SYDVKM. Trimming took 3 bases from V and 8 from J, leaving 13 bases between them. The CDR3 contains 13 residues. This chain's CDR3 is CASSFMQGHGYTF. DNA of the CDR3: TGTGCCAGCAGTTTTATGCAGGGACACGGCTACACCTTC.

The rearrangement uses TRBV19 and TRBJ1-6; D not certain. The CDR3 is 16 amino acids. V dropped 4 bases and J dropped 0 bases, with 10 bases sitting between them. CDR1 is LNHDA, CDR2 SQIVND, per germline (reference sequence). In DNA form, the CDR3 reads TGTGCCAGTAGTAGCACCTGGAGCTCCTATAATTCACCCCTCCACTTT. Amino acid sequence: CASSSTWSSYNSPLHF.

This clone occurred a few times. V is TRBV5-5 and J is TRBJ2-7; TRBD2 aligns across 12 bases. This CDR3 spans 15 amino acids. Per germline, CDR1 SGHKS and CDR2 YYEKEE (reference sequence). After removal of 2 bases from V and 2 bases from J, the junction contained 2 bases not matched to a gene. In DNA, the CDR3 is TGTGCCAGCAGCTTCGCTAGCGGGGGGGCCTACGAGCAGTACTTC. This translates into CASSFASGGAYEQYF.

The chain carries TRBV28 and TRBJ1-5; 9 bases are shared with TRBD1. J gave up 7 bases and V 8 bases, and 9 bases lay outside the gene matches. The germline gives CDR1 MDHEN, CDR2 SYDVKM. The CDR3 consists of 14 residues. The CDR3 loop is CASRLQGASQPQHF. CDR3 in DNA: TGTGCCAGCCGCCTACAGGGGGCGTCACAGCCCCAGCATTTT.

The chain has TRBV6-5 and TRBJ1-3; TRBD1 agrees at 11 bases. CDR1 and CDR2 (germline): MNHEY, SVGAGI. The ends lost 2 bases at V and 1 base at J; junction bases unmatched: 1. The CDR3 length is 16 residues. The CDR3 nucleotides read TGTGCCAGCAGTTACGGGACAGGGGGATCTGGAAACACCATATATTTT. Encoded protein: CASSYGTGGSGNTIYF.

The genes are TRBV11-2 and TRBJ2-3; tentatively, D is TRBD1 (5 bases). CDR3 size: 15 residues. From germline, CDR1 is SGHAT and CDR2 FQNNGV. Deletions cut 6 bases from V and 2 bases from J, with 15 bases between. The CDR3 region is CASSLQGLSTDTQYF. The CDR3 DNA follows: TGTGCCAGCAGTTTGCAGGGCCTTTCCACAGATACGCAGTATTTT.

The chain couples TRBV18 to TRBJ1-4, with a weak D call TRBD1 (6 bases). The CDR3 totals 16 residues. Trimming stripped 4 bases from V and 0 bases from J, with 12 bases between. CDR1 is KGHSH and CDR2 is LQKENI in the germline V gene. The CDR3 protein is CASSRQATATNEKLFF. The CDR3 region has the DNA TGTGCCAGCTCACGACAGGCAACTGCAACTAATGAAAAACTGTTTTTT.